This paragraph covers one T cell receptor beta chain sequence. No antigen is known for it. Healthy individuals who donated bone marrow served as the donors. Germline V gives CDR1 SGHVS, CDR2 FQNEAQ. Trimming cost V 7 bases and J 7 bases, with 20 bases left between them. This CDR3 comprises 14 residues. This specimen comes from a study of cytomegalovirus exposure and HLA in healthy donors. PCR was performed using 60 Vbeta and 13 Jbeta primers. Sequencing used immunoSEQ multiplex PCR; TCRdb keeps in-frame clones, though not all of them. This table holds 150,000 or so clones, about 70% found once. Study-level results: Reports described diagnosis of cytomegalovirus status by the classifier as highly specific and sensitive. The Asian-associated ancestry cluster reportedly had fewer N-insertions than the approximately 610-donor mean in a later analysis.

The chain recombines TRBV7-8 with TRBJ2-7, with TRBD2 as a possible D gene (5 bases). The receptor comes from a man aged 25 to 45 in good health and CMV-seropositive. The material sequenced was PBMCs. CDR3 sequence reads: CASIHDKRTREQYF. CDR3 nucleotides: TGTGCCAGCATCCATGACAAACGCACTAGGGAGCAGTACTTC.